Following are 22 T cell receptor beta chains from one sample sequenced in a study of T cells in Graves' hyperthyroidism and ophthalmopathy. Amplification of TCR beta CDR3 regions was performed using RNA transcripts as template. HTBI primers were used for first-round RT-PCR of the TCR CDR3. One entry per CDR3 protein, called by TCRdb with MiXCR from the multiplex PCR reads. Of about 360,000 distinct CDR3 sequences listed, 13% are singletons. The specimen sequenced was blood. These receptors were taken from a woman between 18 and 30 years old with Graves' hyperthyroidism.

This clonotype was counted at least ten times. The V call is TRBV7-9, the J call TRBJ2-1; maybe TRBD1 (6 bases). Germline CDR1 and CDR2: SEHNR and FQNEAQ (reference sequence). V lost 3 bases to trimming and J lost 0 bases, with 9 bases between them. The CDR3 consists of 15 residues. The CDR3 here is CASSFRGSSYNEQFF. The CDR3 coding sequence is TGTGCCAGCAGCTTCAGGGGCAGCTCCTACAATGAGCAGTTCTTC.

This clonotype occurred many times. This chain uses TRBV20-1 with TRBJ1-4; D not certain. The germline V gene has CDR1 DFQATT and CDR2 SNEGSKA (reference sequence). With 6 bases removed from V and 1 base from J, the gap between germline ends came to 12 bases. This CDR3 comprises 14 residues. The CDR3 region is CSARGLGTNEKLFF. The CDR3 bases are TGCAGTGCACGAGGGTTAGGAACTAATGAAAAACTGTTTTTT.

This clonotype was detected a few times. The V gene is TRBV27, the J gene TRBJ1-1, with D possibly TRBD1 on 5 matching bases. The germline V and J ends were trimmed by 5 bases and 3 bases, with 16 bases remaining between them. The CDR3 length is 15 residues. Germline V gene data show CDR1 as MNHEY and CDR2 as SMNVEV (reference sequence). The chain's CDR3 is CASSATGGGDTEAFF. The CDR3 DNA is TGTGCCAGCAGTGCCACCGGCGGGGGTGACACTGAAGCTTTCTTT.

Many counts were recorded for this clonotype. The J gene is TRBJ1-2, the V gene TRBV27; D is unresolved. Germline V gene lookup returns CDR1 MNHEY and CDR2 SMNVEV (reference sequence). The V and J ends lost 3 bases and 8 bases respectively, with 16 bases between them. The CDR3 has 14 amino acids. The CDR3 DNA is TGTGCCAGCAGTTTGACCGGCTTATCGGGAGGCTACACCTTC. This encodes CASSLTGLSGGYTF.

This clonotype has a count of ten or more. This chain joins TRBV10-3 and TRBJ2-1; 7 nucleotides match TRBD2. Trimming took 6 bases from V and 4 from J; bases not matched to a gene: 3. This CDR3 has 13 amino acids. Germline CDR1 is ENHRY and CDR2 is SYGVKD. DNA of the CDR3: TGTGCCATCAGGGAGCGGGAATACAATGAGCAGTTCTTC. Amino acids: CAIREREYNEQFF.

The rearrangement uses TRBV6-1 and TRBJ2-3; 8 bases line up with TRBD1. The CDR3 length is 15 residues. The germline V gene has CDR1 MNHNS and CDR2 SASEGT. With V trimmed by 6 bases and J by 2 bases, 7 bases remained unmatched. The CDR3 DNA is TGTGCCAGCAGCCGACAGGGGACCCTCACAGATACGCAGTATTTT. Its translation is CASSRQGTLTDTQYF.

This clonotype was found many times. This chain joins TRBV28 and TRBJ1-3; D remains unclear. The CDR3 is made up of 12 amino acids. CDR1 and CDR2 (germline): MDHEN, SYDVKM. V dropped 7 bases and J dropped 2 bases, with 6 bases sitting between them. The DNA for the CDR3 is TGTGCCAGCACAAGTACTGGAAACACCATATATTTT. Translated: CASTSTGNTIYF.

Many counts were recorded for this clonotype. This chain connects TRBV7-9 to TRBJ2-7; possibly TRBD1 for D (6 bases). Trimming cost V 5 bases and J 1 base, with 12 bases left between them. CDR1 is SEHNR, CDR2 FQNEAQ, per germline (reference sequence). There are 14 residues in the CDR3. The CDR3 DNA is TGTGCCAGCAGCCGAGCGACAGGTTCCTACGAGCAGTACTTC. Protein sequence: CASSRATGSYEQYF.

V usage is TRBV20-1 and J usage is TRBJ2-7; possible D gene TRBD2, 7 bases. CDR1 DFQATT and CDR2 SNEGSKA come from the germline V gene (reference sequence). The CDR3 has 15 residues. The V gene lost 6 bases and the J gene lost 3 bases, with 21 bases spanning the gap. For the CDR3, the DNA is TGCAGTGCCCCTGACCGCGGGGGCGCCAGCTACGAGCAGTACTTC. It codes for CSAPDRGGASYEQYF.

This clonotype occurred many times. The V call is TRBV28, the J call TRBJ2-5; TRBD1 aligns across 10 bases. Trimming at V came to 4 bases and at J to 4 bases, leaving 6 bases not matched to a gene. Germline V lookup: CDR1 MDHEN, CDR2 SYDVKM. There are 15 residues in the CDR3. CDR3 in amino acids: CASSSAGTGVETQYF. DNA for the CDR3: TGTGCCAGCAGTTCGGCCGGGACAGGGGTAGAGACCCAGTACTTC.

This clonotype was seen a handful of times. This chain connects TRBV7-2 to TRBJ1-4; a possible D gene is TRBD1 (5 bases). V lost 5 bases to trimming and J lost 7 bases, with 20 bases between them. The germline V gene encodes CDR1 SGHTA and CDR2 FQGNSA. CDR3 length: 16 residues. CDR3 coding DNA: TGTGCCAGCAGCCTCCGCAGGGAATCAGGACGTGAAAAACTGTTTTTT. The encoded protein is CASSLRRESGREKLFF.

This clonotype was counted between two and nine times. The chain has TRBV28 and TRBJ2-1; D is ambiguous. Germline values: CDR1 MDHEN, CDR2 SYDVKM. Trimming cost V 3 bases and J 3 bases, with 3 bases left between them. The CDR3 has 12 residues. CDR3 sequence reads: CASSFNYNEQFF. The DNA for the CDR3 is TGTGCCAGCAGTTTTAACTACAATGAGCAGTTCTTC.

This clonotype has a count of ten or more. The J gene is TRBJ1-1, the V gene TRBV7-9; D is unresolved. Trimming shortened V by 6 bases and J by 1 base, and 15 bases separated the two germline ends. This CDR3 has 15 amino acids. CDR1 and CDR2 (germline): SEHNR, FQNEAQ (reference sequence). The DNA for the CDR3 is TGTGCCAGCAGAGAAAACCTCACACCGAACACTGAAGCTTTCTTT. This codes for CASRENLTPNTEAFF.

This clonotype was observed many times. V is TRBV18 and J is TRBJ1-4; D uncertain. From germline, CDR1 is KGHSH and CDR2 LQKENI. V was trimmed by 2 bases and J by 0 bases, leaving 10 bases between them. This CDR3 is 16 amino acids long. This CDR3 reads CASSPRQTATNEKLFF. CDR3 bases: TGTGCCAGCTCACCAAGGCAGACTGCAACTAATGAAAAACTGTTTTTT.

This clonotype was observed many times. This chain uses TRBV27 with TRBJ2-2; TRBD2 matches 8 bases. Looked up from germline, CDR1 is MNHEY and CDR2 is SMNVEV (reference sequence). J gave up 6 bases and V 0 bases, and 15 bases lay outside the gene matches. The CDR3 consists of 19 residues. This CDR3 is CASSLSPMTSESSSGELFF. The CDR3 bases are TGTGCCAGCAGTTTATCCCCCATGACTAGCGAAAGTAGTTCCGGGGAGCTGTTTTTT.

Ten or more counts support this clonotype. The rearrangement uses TRBV9 and TRBJ2-1, with TRBD2 matching over 7 bases. The germline CDR1 and CDR2 sequences are SGDLS and YYNGEE. The J segment lost 7 bases and the V segment lost 1 base, leaving 5 bases of the junction unmatched. The CDR3 covers 14 residues. The CDR3 DNA follows: TGTGCCAGCAGCGTAATCGGGGGAGGGAATGAGCAGTTCTTC. Translation: CASSVIGGGNEQFF.

The chain employs TRBV4-1 and TRBJ2-1; TRBD2 matches at 8 bases. Germline lookup yields CDR1 MGHRA and CDR2 YSYEKL. The CDR3 is 15 residues long. V lost 3 bases, J lost 6 bases, and 7 bases stayed unmatched. Written as DNA, the CDR3 is TGCGCCAGCAGCCAGCCCACTGGACTAGCCAATGAGCAGTTCTTC. Translated: CASSQPTGLANEQFF.

This clonotype was picked up many times. The J gene is TRBJ2-1, the V gene TRBV30, with 15 nucleotides matching TRBD2. The V and J ends lost 3 bases and 7 bases, in that order; junction bases with no gene match: 13. This CDR3 contains 18 residues. In germline, CDR1 is GTSNPN, CDR2 SVGIG (reference sequence). The CDR3 loop is CAWSKPGGTSGRSNEQFF. The CDR3 nucleotides are TGTGCCTGGAGCAAACCTGGCGGGACTAGCGGGAGGAGTAATGAGCAGTTCTTC.

CDR3 region: CAISDNVGGSYEQYF. CDR3 nucleotides: TGTGCCATCAGTGATAATGTAGGCGGCTCCTACGAGCAGTACTTC. The chain has TRBV10-3 and TRBJ2-7; no reliable D call. CDR1 and CDR2 (germline): ENHRY, SYGVKD. V lost 3 bases and J 0 bases, leaving 12 bases between the germline ends. The CDR3 runs to 15 residues.

V gene TRBV7-8 combines with J gene TRBJ2-1, with TRBD1 as a possible D gene (5 bases). CDR1 SGHVS and CDR2 FQNEAQ come from the germline V gene. The CDR3 loop spans 14 amino acids. V gave up 4 bases and J gave up 15 bases, with 22 bases separating them. CDR3 nucleotide sequence: TGTGCCAGCAGCTCGCAGGGCAGGTCCCGACTCGGGTTCTTC. Translating gives CASSSQGRSRLGFF.

This clonotype turned up a few times. The chain recombines TRBV24-1 with TRBJ2-5, with TRBD1 matching 9 bases. V was clipped by 1 base and J by 5 bases; unmatched bases: 10. This CDR3 contains 17 residues. CDR1 is KGHDR and CDR2 is SFDVKD in the germline V gene. The CDR3 coding sequence is TGTGCCACCAGTGATTTTGAGACAGGGGGTACGGGTGAGACCCAGTACTTC. Encoded protein: CATSDFETGGTGETQYF.

This clonotype was detected ten times or more. The chain employs TRBV20-1 and TRBJ1-5; D gene unclear. Germline V lookup: CDR1 DFQATT, CDR2 SNEGSKA (reference sequence). The CDR3 extends over 14 amino acids. Trimming removed 6 bases at V and 7 bases at J, with 19 bases between. The CDR3: CSARPAAGGQPQHF. As DNA, the CDR3 is TGCAGTGCGAGGCCGGCGGCAGGAGGACAGCCCCAGCATTTT.